One and the same sample provided the 31 T cell receptor beta chains below, sequenced in a study of cytomegalovirus exposure and HLA in healthy donors (TCRdb year 2017). To prepare the library, the immunoSEQ multiplex PCR assay was applied. TCRdb holds this immuneACCESS table with in-frame rearrangements only. Some clones are missing; in checked studies, unresolved V genes explain under half, and the rest has no known cause. The sample includes more than 140,000 clones, with roughly nine tenths observed a single time. The ten most abundant clones make up over 3% of the sample. Specimen: PBMCs. All receptors derive from a woman aged 18-30 years in good health and CMV-seropositive.

The chain has TRBV7-3 and TRBJ2-3; unclear D gene. CDR1 SGHTA and CDR2 FQGTGA come from the germline V gene. V dropped 4 bases and J dropped 5 bases, with 10 bases sitting between them. There are 13 residues in the CDR3. CDR3 amino acids: CASSSSGLDTQYF. The CDR3 bases are TGTGCCAGCAGCTCCTCTGGCTTAGATACGCAGTATTTT.

The J gene is TRBJ2-2, the V gene TRBV29-1; 9 bases map to TRBD2. Trimming at V came to 5 bases and at J to 4 bases, leaving 5 bases not matched to a gene. This CDR3 contains 14 residues. In germline, CDR1 is SQVTM, CDR2 ANQGSEA. This CDR3 reads CSVLAGAGTGELFF. Here the CDR3 DNA reads TGCAGCGTTTTAGCGGGAGCGGGCACCGGGGAGCTGTTTTTT.

The chain couples TRBV27 to TRBJ2-7; TRBD1 aligns across 7 bases. The CDR3 sequence is 15 residues long. CDR1 and CDR2 from the germline V gene are MNHEY and SMNVEV (reference sequence). V gave up 3 bases and J gave up 0 bases; unmatched junction bases: 5. The CDR3 nucleotides are TGTGCCAGCAGTTTTTCAGGGGGTTACTCCTACGAGCAGTACTTC. The encoded protein is CASSFSGGYSYEQYF.

The rearrangement uses TRBV12-5 and TRBJ2-1; 11 nucleotides align to TRBD2. Germline values: CDR1 LGHNT, CDR2 FRNRAP. The CDR3 loop spans 15 amino acids. Trimming removed 7 bases from V and 7 bases from J; junction bases left unmatched: 9. CDR3 sequence (DNA): TGTGCTAGTGCCATGTTAGCGGGAGGGCCGAATGAGCAGTTCTTC. Its translation is CASAMLAGGPNEQFF. Full variable domain (remainder filled in from reference TRBV12-5 and TRBJ2-1): DARVTQTPRHKVTEMGQEVTMRCQPILGHNTVFWYRQTMMQGLELLAYFRNRAPLDDSGMPKDRFSAEMPDATLATLKIQPSEPRDSAVYFCASAMLAGGPNEQFFGPGTRLTVL.

The chain is built from TRBV7-9 and TRBJ2-5; no definite D call. Trimming removed 2 bases from V and 5 bases from J, with 6 bases in between. CDR1 and CDR2 from the germline V gene are SEHNR and FQNEAQ (reference sequence). The CDR3 contains 12 residues. The DNA for the CDR3 is TGTGCCAGCAGCTTAATCGGGGAGACCCAGTACTTC. Protein sequence: CASSLIGETQYF.

V is TRBV29-1 and J is TRBJ1-1; possible D gene TRBD1, 5 bases. Trimming removed 6 bases at V and 5 bases at J, with 13 bases between. The CDR3 has 12 amino acids. Looked up from germline, CDR1 is SQVTM and CDR2 is ANQGSEA. The DNA for the CDR3 is TGCAGCGTAGCTCTCGGGGGGACTGAAGCTTTCTTT. It yields the protein CSVALGGTEAFF.

The genes are TRBV7-9 and TRBJ2-7; 8 bases map to TRBD1. This CDR3 spans 16 amino acids. The ends lost 0 bases at V and 0 bases at J; junction bases unmatched: 4. Germline-derived CDR1 and CDR2 are SEHNR and FQNEAQ (reference sequence). CDR3 sequence (DNA): TGTGCCAGCAGCTTAGCGAGGGACAGGAGCTCCTACGAGCAGTACTTC. Residues: CASSLARDRSSYEQYF.

The V and J genes are TRBV30 and TRBJ1-5, with no clear D. This CDR3 has 13 residues. Trimming shortened V by 0 bases and J by 3 bases, and 6 bases separated the two germline ends. Germline-derived CDR1 and CDR2 are GTSNPN and SVGIG (reference sequence). As DNA, the CDR3 is TGTGCCTGGAGTGTACAAGTCAATCAGCCCCAGCATTTT. Its translation: CAWSVQVNQPQHF.

The chain couples TRBV10-3 to TRBJ1-2, with TRBD1 identical over 10 bases. Germline CDR1 ENHRY, CDR2 SYGVKD. The trim removed 10 bases at V and 4 bases at J, leaving 15 bases unmatched. This CDR3 has 16 residues. The CDR3 coding sequence is TGTGCCACCTGGGGACAGGGGCTCGGGATCGGCTATGGCTACACCTTC. Its translation is CATWGQGLGIGYGYTF.

DNA for the CDR3: TGCGCCAGCAGCCTCGGGACAAACAATGAGCAGTTCTTC. This encodes CASSLGTNNEQFF. This sequence joins TRBV5-1 and TRBJ2-1; D might be TRBD1 (6 bases). V was pared by 4 bases and J by 5 bases, with 10 bases between. Germline lookup yields CDR1 SGHRS and CDR2 YFSETQ. The CDR3 is 13 residues long.

This chain links TRBV27 with TRBJ2-1, with a tentative D call TRBD2 (6 bases). Germline loops: CDR1 MNHEY, CDR2 SMNVEV (reference sequence). The V and J ends lost 8 bases and 7 bases respectively, with 18 bases between them. There are 14 residues in the CDR3. The CDR3 region is CASGKAGYGNEQFF. Written as DNA, the CDR3 is TGTGCCAGCGGAAAGGCGGGATATGGTAATGAGCAGTTCTTC.

V gene TRBV19 combines with J gene TRBJ2-1, with D perhaps TRBD2 (6 bases). V was pared by 5 bases and J by 0 bases, with 14 bases between. There are 16 residues in the CDR3. CDR1 LNHDA and CDR2 SQIVND come from the germline V gene (reference sequence). The CDR3 protein is CASSASGTLSYNEQFF. CDR3 nucleotide sequence: TGTGCCAGTAGTGCATCCGGGACTCTCTCCTACAATGAGCAGTTCTTC.

This chain joins TRBV4-1 and TRBJ2-7, with a possible D match to TRBD1 (5 bases). From germline, CDR1 is MGHRA and CDR2 YSYEKL. The CDR3 covers 15 residues. Deletions cut 2 bases from V and 3 bases from J, with 14 bases between. CDR3 DNA: TGCGCCAGCAGCCAAATCCCGCAGGGCCTCTACGAGCAGTACTTC. It specifies CASSQIPQGLYEQYF.

This chain joins TRBV11-3 and TRBJ2-1; the match to TRBD2 covers 10 bases. The CDR3 covers 15 residues. Germline V lookup: CDR1 SGHNT, CDR2 YENEEA. J was trimmed by 8 bases and V by 2 bases; bases with no gene match: 6. The CDR3 spells CASSLRLAGGDEQFF. The CDR3 DNA is TGTGCCAGCAGCTTACGACTAGCGGGTGGAGATGAGCAGTTCTTC.

The chain links TRBV5-1 to TRBJ2-1; 7 bases fit TRBD2. V gave up 0 bases and J gave up 2 bases; unmatched junction bases: 5. Per germline, CDR1 SGHRS and CDR2 YFSETQ. CDR3 length: 16 residues. The CDR3 loop is CASSLGAGETYNEQFF. CDR3 DNA: TGCGCCAGCAGCTTGGGGGCGGGAGAGACCTACAATGAGCAGTTCTTC.

The chain is built from TRBV27 and TRBJ1-1, with no clear D. CDR3 size: 14 residues. Per the germline V gene, CDR1 is MNHEY and CDR2 is SMNVEV (reference sequence). The ends were cut back, 6 bases at V and 0 bases at J, with 11 bases in the middle. CDR3: CASRLLPMNTEAFF. The CDR3, as DNA: TGTGCCAGCAGACTGCTCCCAATGAACACTGAAGCTTTCTTT.

The J gene is TRBJ2-7, the V gene TRBV7-8; 8 nucleotides agree with TRBD1. Germline CDR1 is SGHVS and CDR2 is FQNEAQ. The CDR3 totals 17 residues. V was clipped by 3 bases and J by 0 bases; unmatched bases: 10. In nucleotides, the CDR3 is TGTGCCAGCAGCTTTACCAGAATTGACAGGGGCTCCTACGAGCAGTACTTC. Amino acids: CASSFTRIDRGSYEQYF. The full variable domain, rest sourced from reference TRBV7-8 and TRBJ2-7, is GAGVSQSPRYKVAKRGQDVALRCDPISGHVSLFWYQQALGQGPEFLTYFQNEAQLDKSGLPSDRFFAERPEGSVSTLKIQRTQQEDSAVYLCASSFTRIDRGSYEQYFGPGTRLTVT.

As DNA, the CDR3 is TGTGCCAGCAGTTCGTCTAGCGTTCAAGAGACCCAGTACTTC. Protein product: CASSSSSVQETQYF. This chain joins TRBV28 and TRBJ2-5; D perhaps matches TRBD2 (6 bases). The CDR3 has 14 amino acids. Germline V lookup: CDR1 MDHEN, CDR2 SYDVKM. Trimming stripped 4 bases from V and 2 bases from J, with 11 bases between.

The chain combines TRBV7-8 with TRBJ2-3; 9 bases are a match to TRBD2. CDR1 SGHVS and CDR2 FQNEAQ come from the germline V gene. V shed 5 bases, J shed 1 base, and the junction held 7 bases outside the gene matches. This CDR3 region has 16 residues. The CDR3 nucleotides read TGTGCCAGCAGCCCCATGGCTAGCGGGGGCACAGATACGCAGTATTTT. Translation gives CASSPMASGGTDTQYF. The full variable domain, with the rest looked up from reference TRBV7-8 and TRBJ2-3, is GAGVSQSPRYKVAKRGQDVALRCDPISGHVSLFWYQQALGQGPEFLTYFQNEAQLDKSGLPSDRFFAERPEGSVSTLKIQRTQQEDSAVYLCASSPMASGGTDTQYFGPGTRLTVL.

This clone was seen a handful of times. The chain carries TRBV28 and TRBJ2-7, with D unresolved. The V end was cut by 3 bases, the J end by 4 bases, with 16 bases between. Germline CDR1 reads MDHEN; CDR2 reads SYDVKM. The CDR3 has 15 residues. CDR3 nucleotides: TGTGCCAGCAGTTTGAGATCCCTAGTCATTTACGAGCAGTACTTC. Translated, it gives CASSLRSLVIYEQYF. The full variable domain, with the rest looked up from reference TRBV28 and TRBJ2-7, is DVKVTQSSRYLVKRTGEKVFLECVQDMDHENMFWYRQDPGLGLRLIYFSYDVKMKEKGDIPEGYSVSREKKERFSLILESASTNQTSMYLCASSLRSLVIYEQYFGPGTRLTVT.

The chain is built from TRBV19 and TRBJ2-1, with TRBD2 identical over 9 bases. The CDR3 covers 15 residues. V lost 2 bases and J lost 8; bases outside the gene matches: 7. Germline CDR1 and CDR2: LNHDA and SQIVND (reference sequence). The CDR3 DNA reads as TGTGCCAGTAGTATACGACTAGCGGTCGGGGATGAGCAGTTCTTC. Residues: CASSIRLAVGDEQFF.

The rearrangement joins TRBV5-8 to TRBJ2-7; the D gene is possibly TRBD1 (5 bases). CDR1 is SGHTS, CDR2 YDEGEE, per germline. The CDR3 covers 14 residues. Trimming left V 4 bases short and J 3 bases short, with 14 bases between. CDR3 in DNA: TGTGCCAGCAGCCCAGGGTTCCCCCGCTACGAGCAGTACTTC. Translating it yields CASSPGFPRYEQYF. Together with reference TRBV5-8 and TRBJ2-7, the CDR3 gives the full variable domain: EAGVTQSPTHLIKTRGQQATLRCSPISGHTSVYWYQQALGLGLQFLLWYDEGEERNRGNFPPRFSGRQFPNYSSELNVNALELEDSALYLCASSPGFPRYEQYFGPGTRLTVT.

V and J are TRBV4-2 and TRBJ2-3; 7 positions match TRBD2. This CDR3 comprises 17 residues. The trim removed 2 bases at V and 1 base at J, leaving 9 bases unmatched. Per germline, CDR1 LGHNA and CDR2 YNFKEQ. The CDR3 DNA reads TGTGCCAGCAGCCAACGGGCTGGCGGGAGAGGCACAGATACGCAGTATTTT. This codes for CASSQRAGGRGTDTQYF.

The chain is built from TRBV14 and TRBJ2-1; TRBD1 aligns across 10 bases. Germline CDR1 and CDR2: SGHDN and FVKESK. The CDR3 runs 14 residues. The junction had 6 bases not matched to a gene; V was cut back by 4 bases and J by 9 bases. In DNA, the CDR3 is TGTGCCAGCAGCCGGGACAGGGGCTCCGTTGAGCAGTTCTTC. This sequence encodes CASSRDRGSVEQFF.

The chain uses TRBV10-3 and TRBJ1-2; tentative D call: TRBD1 (6 bases). Germline CDR1 reads ENHRY; CDR2 reads SYGVKD. The CDR3 covers 14 residues. V lost 0 bases and J 8 bases, leaving 13 bases between the germline ends. CDR3 in DNA: TGTGCCATCAGTGAGTCGGGACAAAGGAGCGGCTACACCTTC. This sequence encodes CAISESGQRSGYTF.

V is TRBV27 and J is TRBJ2-2; 7 nucleotides align to TRBD2. CDR1 MNHEY and CDR2 SMNVEV come from the germline V gene (reference sequence). CDR3 length: 15 residues. V was pared by 3 bases and J by 5 bases, with 6 bases of the junction left unmatched. CDR3 bases: TGTGCCAGCAGTTTGGGCGGGAGCAAAACCGGGGAGCTGTTTTTT. Translating it yields CASSLGGSKTGELFF.

This sequence joins TRBV2 and TRBJ2-1, with TRBD2 identical over 9 bases. The CDR3 runs to 15 residues. The V segment lost 6 bases and the J segment 8 bases; nucleotides outside the gene matches: 11. Germline CDR1 SNHLY, CDR2 FYNNEI. The chain's CDR3 is CASRAFSGSKDEQFF. CDR3 DNA sequence: TGTGCCAGCAGAGCTTTTAGCGGGAGTAAGGATGAGCAGTTCTTC.

V gene TRBV7-9 combines with J gene TRBJ2-5; tentatively, D is TRBD2 (5 bases). The CDR3 length is 16 residues. CDR1 is SEHNR and CDR2 is FQNEAQ in the germline V gene (reference sequence). Trimming removed 5 bases from V and 0 bases from J, with 16 bases in between. The chain's CDR3 is CASSPREGMYQETQYF. The CDR3 bases are TGTGCCAGCAGCCCCCGGGAAGGGATGTACCAAGAGACCCAGTACTTC.

The rearrangement links TRBV29-1 to TRBJ2-5, with 11 nucleotides matching TRBD2. V shed 5 bases, J shed 5 bases, and the junction held 7 bases outside the gene matches. Germline CDR1 reads SQVTM; CDR2 reads ANQGSEA. The CDR3 is 14 residues long. The CDR3 DNA follows: TGCAGCGTTCCCTTAGCGGGAGGGCCGGAGACCCAGTACTTC. It specifies CSVPLAGGPETQYF.

The rearrangement links TRBV2 to TRBJ2-7; 8 bases are a match to TRBD2. Germline lookup yields CDR1 SNHLY and CDR2 FYNNEI. With 10 bases clipped from V and 5 bases from J, the junction kept 10 bases outside the gene matches. The CDR3 has 13 residues. The CDR3 region has the DNA TGTGCCATCCCAGCGGGAGTCGGGGACGAGCAGTACTTC. Amino acids: CAIPAGVGDEQYF.

The table lists this clone with a few counts. The genes are TRBV13 and TRBJ2-7, with TRBD2 matching over 9 bases. This CDR3 region has 16 residues. Germline CDR1 PRHDT, CDR2 FYEKMQ (reference sequence). V was pared by 4 bases and J by 4 bases, with 11 bases of the junction left unmatched. The CDR3 loop reads CASSSRVVAGAYEQYF. Here the CDR3 DNA reads TGTGCCAGCAGCTCCCGGGTGGTAGCGGGAGCGTACGAGCAGTACTTC.